The rows below give T cell receptor beta chains drawn from one sample of a study of cytomegalovirus exposure and HLA in healthy donors. The data were produced by immunoSEQ multiplex PCR, yet TCRdb's version contains in-frame clones alone and is incomplete. The sample lists some 190,000 clones, more than 65% occurring once. The sequenced material came from PBMCs. Receptors were obtained from a woman aged 30 to 39 in good health and CMV-seropositive. Each CDR3 is given with its conserved first and last residue. The order of the fields is J gene, D gene, clone size, V gene, CDR3 protein, CDR3 DNA. D genes are given only for firm matches. Clone size is given for some rows only: seen once, a few or many times, or a class if the clone is expanded.

j_call: TRBJ1-2; d_call: TRBD1; clone_size: NA; v_call: TRBV6-5; cdr3_aa: CASSYGTGGYGYTF; cdr3_nt: TGTGCCAGCAGTTACGGCACAGGGGGCTATGGCTACACCTTC
j_call: TRBJ2-1; d_call: TRBD2; clone_size: NA; v_call: TRBV29-1; cdr3_aa: CSVVGLAGLVSYNEQFF; cdr3_nt: TGCAGCGTTGTCGGACTAGCGGGACTAGTATCCTACAATGAGCAGTTCTTC
j_call: TRBJ2-7; d_call: TRBD1; clone_size: NA; v_call: TRBV27; cdr3_aa: CASGLQGEGSYEQYF; cdr3_nt: TGTGCCAGCGGGCTACAGGGGGAAGGGTCCTACGAGCAGTACTTC
j_call: TRBJ1-3; d_call: TRBD1; clone_size: NA; v_call: TRBV28; cdr3_aa: CASSSIQGSSGNTIYF; cdr3_nt: TGTGCCAGCAGTTCGATACAGGGGAGCTCTGGAAACACCATATATTTT
j_call: TRBJ2-1; d_call: NA; clone_size: NA; v_call: TRBV18; cdr3_aa: CASSPRGLGNEQFF; cdr3_nt: TGTGCCAGCTCACCACGCGGGCTCGGGAATGAGCAGTTCTTC
j_call: TRBJ1-5; d_call: TRBD1; clone_size: NA; v_call: TRBV6-5; cdr3_aa: CASSYSRGGDQPQHF; cdr3_nt: TGTGCCAGCAGTTACTCGCGAGGGGGCGATCAGCCCCAGCATTTT
j_call: TRBJ1-6; d_call: TRBD1; clone_size: NA; v_call: TRBV2; cdr3_aa: CASSDRQGGRSPLHF; cdr3_nt: TGTGCCAGCAGTGACCGACAGGGAGGACGATCACCCCTCCACTTT
j_call: TRBJ1-1; d_call: NA; clone_size: few; v_call: TRBV28; cdr3_aa: CASSLGLPEAEAFF; cdr3_nt: TGTGCCAGCAGTTTGGGGCTCCCAGAAGCTGAAGCTTTCTTT
j_call: TRBJ2-1; d_call: TRBD2; clone_size: NA; v_call: TRBV5-1; cdr3_aa: CASRPPSGEVQFF; cdr3_nt: TGCGCCAGCAGGCCGCCTAGCGGGGAAGTGCAGTTCTTC
j_call: TRBJ2-1; d_call: TRBD2; clone_size: NA; v_call: TRBV6-5; cdr3_aa: CASSTPGGGKEQFF; cdr3_nt: TGTGCCAGCAGCACCCCGGGAGGAGGGAAAGAGCAGTTCTTC
j_call: TRBJ2-4; d_call: NA; clone_size: NA; v_call: TRBV19; cdr3_aa: CASSRGENIQYF; cdr3_nt: TGTGCCAGTAGTAGGGGGGAAAACATTCAGTACTTC
j_call: TRBJ1-1; d_call: TRBD1; clone_size: NA; v_call: TRBV25-1; cdr3_aa: CASREAGTANTEAFF; cdr3_nt: TGTGCCTCGAGAGAAGCCGGGACAGCGAACACTGAAGCTTTCTTT
j_call: TRBJ2-1; d_call: NA; clone_size: NA; v_call: TRBV5-1; cdr3_aa: CASSLEQATYNEQFF; cdr3_nt: TGCGCCAGCAGCTTGGAACAGGCCACCTACAATGAGCAGTTCTTC
j_call: TRBJ2-7; d_call: NA; clone_size: NA; v_call: TRBV7-9; cdr3_aa: CASSKGGGRVSYEQYF; cdr3_nt: TGTGCCAGCAGCAAGGGGGGGGGCAGGGTCTCCTACGAGCAGTACTTC
j_call: TRBJ1-1; d_call: NA; clone_size: few; v_call: TRBV7-6; cdr3_aa: CASSLASPSSTLGMNTEAFF; cdr3_nt: TGTGCCAGCAGCTTAGCTTCCCCCTCTTCGACACTCGGCATGAACACTGAAGCTTTCTTT
j_call: TRBJ2-7; d_call: TRBD2; clone_size: NA; v_call: TRBV27; cdr3_aa: CASSSGLAVSYEQYF; cdr3_nt: TGTGCCAGCAGTTCGGGACTAGCGGTTTCCTACGAGCAGTACTTC
j_call: TRBJ1-2; d_call: NA; clone_size: NA; v_call: TRBV20-1; cdr3_aa: CSATKGGYTF; cdr3_nt: TGCAGTGCTACGAAGGGGGGCTACACCTTC
j_call: TRBJ1-1; d_call: NA; clone_size: NA; v_call: TRBV5-8; cdr3_aa: CASSFLGLLNTEAFF; cdr3_nt: TGTGCCAGCAGCTTCCTTGGACTCCTAAACACTGAAGCTTTCTTT
j_call: TRBJ1-5; d_call: TRBD1; clone_size: NA; v_call: TRBV28; cdr3_aa: CASRRDRAQPQHF; cdr3_nt: TGTGCCAGCAGACGGGACAGGGCCCAGCCCCAGCATTTT
j_call: TRBJ1-6; d_call: TRBD1; clone_size: NA; v_call: TRBV5-1; cdr3_aa: CASSSGQNSHSPLHF; cdr3_nt: TGCGCCAGCAGCTCGGGACAGAACTCGCATTCACCCCTCCACTTT
j_call: TRBJ1-1; d_call: TRBD1; clone_size: NA; v_call: TRBV29-1; cdr3_aa: CSVAGDSKNTEAFF; cdr3_nt: TGCAGCGTTGCCGGGGACAGTAAGAACACTGAAGCTTTCTTT
j_call: TRBJ1-6; d_call: NA; clone_size: once; v_call: TRBV15; cdr3_aa: CATSRGEENSPLHF; cdr3_nt: TGTGCCACCAGCAGAGGCGAGGAGAATTCACCCCTCCACTTT
j_call: TRBJ2-7; d_call: NA; clone_size: NA; v_call: TRBV5-5; cdr3_aa: CASSPHWTDQGEQYF; cdr3_nt: TGTGCCAGCAGCCCCCATTGGACAGACCAAGGAGAGCAGTACTTC
j_call: TRBJ2-1; d_call: TRBD1; clone_size: NA; v_call: TRBV7-6; cdr3_aa: CASRSRDRGPLADNEQFF; cdr3_nt: TGTGCCAGCAGATCCCGGGACAGGGGGCCACTAGCGGACAATGAGCAGTTCTTC